Following are 18 T cell receptor beta chains from one sample sequenced in a study of CD8+CD57+ T cells in acquired aplastic anemia listed by TCRdb under 2018. TCRdb lists the instrument as Illumina HiSeq 2000. TCR beta VDJ combination and CDR3 sequence profiling used genomic DNA as the template. The public reads were quality trimmed at Q25 with fastp and then assembled into clones with MiXCR by TCRdb, keeping productive beta chains. When rows share a CDR3 protein, they turn into one entry using the most common DNA and genes. Present in this sample are hundreds of thousands of distinct CDR3 sequences, 55% to 75% of which were seen just once. The top ten hold 3.5% to 4.5% of the sample. The sample consisted of sorted CD4+, CD8+, or CD8+CD57+ T cells (not recorded which) from PBMCs. These receptors came from a human donor in good health, serving as a control.

This clonotype was seen a few times. The V and J genes are TRBV28 and TRBJ1-2; D unresolved. The CDR3 sequence is 13 residues long. The V end lost 6 bases, the J end lost 4 bases, and 12 bases lay between the germline ends. Germline values: CDR1 MDHEN, CDR2 SYDVKM. The chain's CDR3 is CASSLKASYGYTF. As DNA, the CDR3 is TGTGCCAGCAGCCTAAAAGCGAGCTATGGCTACACCTTC.

To note about this clonotype: The CDR3 does not close with the conserved phenylalanine or tryptophan, likely indicating a read error. V is TRBV20-1 and J is TRBJ1-2; D is ambiguous. The germline CDR1 and CDR2 sequences are DFQATT and SNEGSKA (reference sequence). There are 12 residues in the CDR3. The V end was cut by 0 bases, the J end by 8 bases, with 10 bases between. CDR3 coding DNA: TGCAGTGCTAGAGACGGCAACTGCGGCTACACCCTC. Protein product: CSARDGNCGYTL.

As concerns this clonotype: One end of the junction fails to match germline, which may point to a read error. J is TRBJ2-7 and V is TRBV10-1, with 7 bases fitting TRBD1. The CDR3 has 13 residues. The germline CDR1 and CDR2 sequences are WNHNN and SYGVQD (reference sequence). CDR3 nucleotide sequence: TGCGCCAGCAGCGACAGGGTGGGCTACAAGCAGTACTTC. Protein: CASSDRVGYKQYF.

The table lists this clonotype with many counts. This rearrangement joins TRBV20-1 to TRBJ2-2; possibly TRBD1 for D (5 bases). CDR3 size: 14 residues. Trimming removed 5 bases from V and 2 bases from J, with 12 bases in between. The germline V gene encodes CDR1 DFQATT and CDR2 SNEGSKA (reference sequence). DNA for the CDR3: TGCAGTGCTGATGACAGAACCAACACCGGGGAGCTGTTTTTT. Its protein product is CSADDRTNTGELFF.

The chain couples TRBV6-5 to TRBJ2-7; the match to TRBD1 covers 10 bases. The V gene end was trimmed by 6 bases and the J gene end by 5 bases; junction bases not matched to a gene: 7. The CDR3 contains 14 residues. Per the germline V gene, CDR1 is MNHEY and CDR2 is SVGAGI. CDR3 amino acids: CASRAAGTGDEQYF. In nucleotides, the CDR3 is TGTGCCAGCAGAGCCGCGGGGACAGGGGACGAGCAGTACTTC.

J is TRBJ1-6 and V is TRBV20-1; 7 nucleotides match TRBD1. The CDR3 has 14 amino acids. V shed 5 bases, J shed 6 bases, and the junction held 7 bases outside the gene matches. Per germline, CDR1 DFQATT and CDR2 SNEGSKA (reference sequence). This CDR3 reads CSAEAGGLNSPLHF. The CDR3 nucleotides are TGCAGTGCTGAGGCAGGGGGACTTAATTCACCCCTCCACTTT.

As concerns this clonotype: The CDR3 does not close with the conserved phenylalanine or tryptophan, likely indicating a read error. It is unclear where the CDR3 begins or ends on the DNA, so no DNA is shown, and the CDR3 is as TCRdb lists it. The chain is built from TRBV7-2 and TRBJ1-1; the table calls TRBD1, which could not be checked here. Per germline, CDR1 SGHTA and CDR2 FQGNSA. The CDR3 region is 13 residues in length, termini included. CDR3 in amino acids: CASSSGGGLSTYS.

The chain uses TRBV20-1 and TRBJ2-1; D might be TRBD2 (6 bases). The germline gives CDR1 DFQATT, CDR2 SNEGSKA (reference sequence). V was clipped by 5 bases and J by 8 bases, with 22 bases between them. The CDR3 has 15 amino acids. CDR3 in DNA: TGCAGTGCTGGAAAGGAGGGCAATGAGCGGCATGAGCAGTTCTTC. Protein: CSAGKEGNERHEQFF.

V gene TRBV7-7 combines with J gene TRBJ2-3; 9 bases are a match to TRBD2. Losses at the gene ends were 5 bases for V and 11 bases for J; bases not matched to a gene: 17. Germline-derived CDR1 and CDR2 are SSHAT and FNYEAQ (reference sequence). The CDR3 is 16 residues long. CDR3 DNA: TGTGCCAGCAGCCCTGGGTTTAGCGGGGGCTTGGGGGAGCAGTATTTT. Its translation is CASSPGFSGGLGEQYF.

This rearrangement joins TRBV29-1 to TRBJ1-2; possibly TRBD1 for D (5 bases). The germline V and J ends were trimmed by 2 bases and 8 bases, with 12 bases remaining between them. CDR1 SQVTM and CDR2 ANQGSEA come from the germline V gene. CDR3 length: 12 residues. CDR3 loop: CSVESLDSGYTF. The CDR3 bases are TGCAGCGTTGAAAGTCTTGACAGCGGCTACACCTTC.

The chain couples TRBV6-1 to TRBJ1-3; 8 bases match TRBD1. CDR1 is MNHNS, CDR2 SASEGT, per germline. Trimming took 7 bases from V and 4 from J; bases not matched to a gene: 9. This CDR3 comprises 15 residues. CDR3: CASKVRTGNGNTIYF. CDR3 nucleotides: TGTGCCAGCAAGGTACGGACAGGGAACGGAAACACCATATATTTT.

The J gene is TRBJ2-5, the V gene TRBV18; D unclear. The CDR3 contains 15 residues. V lost 4 bases and J 4 bases, leaving 16 bases between the germline ends. Germline V gene lookup returns CDR1 KGHSH and CDR2 LQKENI. The CDR3 spells CASSLNGLVRETQYF. The CDR3 bases are TGTGCCAGCTCACTCAACGGCCTCGTGAGAGAGACCCAGTACTTC.

The chain employs TRBV25-1 and TRBJ2-7, with D unresolved. The germline V and J ends were trimmed by 2 bases and 3 bases, with 2 bases remaining between them. The CDR3 has 11 amino acids. From germline, CDR1 is MGHDK and CDR2 SYGVNS. This CDR3 reads CASSENYEQYF. CDR3 bases: TGTGCCAGCAGTGAAAACTACGAGCAGTACTTC.

Many counts were recorded for this clonotype. The rearrangement uses TRBV6-6 and TRBJ1-6; 8 bases fit TRBD1. This CDR3 is 15 amino acids long. The germline CDR1 and CDR2 sequences are MNHNY and SVGAGI (reference sequence). Germline trimming cut 2 bases from V and 10 bases from J; bases unmatched to any gene: 7. The DNA for the CDR3 is TGTGCCAGCAGTTACCGGACAGGGTCAGGATCACCCCTCCACTTT. Its translation is CASSYRTGSGSPLHF.

This clonotype was recorded many times. The chain has TRBV20-1 and TRBJ2-3, with D possibly TRBD2 on 7 matching bases. There are 13 residues in the CDR3. V lost 0 bases and J lost 13, with 17 bases in between. CDR1 DFQATT and CDR2 SNEGSKA come from the germline V gene (reference sequence). DNA of the CDR3: TGCAGTGCTAGAGATAGGGGGGGTCTGGGGAAGTATTTT. Protein product: CSARDRGGLGKYF.

The gene calls are TRBV5-8 and TRBJ1-1; D remains unclear. Germline V CDR1 and CDR2: SGHTS, YDEGEE. Trimming cost V 5 bases and J 5 bases, with 13 bases left between them. The CDR3 has 13 residues. The CDR3 loop is CASSVGRGTEAFF. DNA for the CDR3: TGTGCCAGCAGTGTAGGGCGTGGGACTGAAGCTTTCTTT.

The chain recombines TRBV10-3 with TRBJ1-2, with 7 positions matching TRBD1. CDR1 is ENHRY and CDR2 is SYGVKD in the germline V gene. Trimming at V came to 3 bases and at J to 8 bases, leaving 12 bases not matched to a gene. This CDR3 has 15 residues. The CDR3 loop reads CAISDTTGPHHGYTF. Written as DNA, the CDR3 is TGTGCCATCAGTGATACGACAGGGCCTCACCACGGCTACACCTTC.

About this clonotype itself: A junction boundary mismatches the germline segment, possibly from a read error. CDR3 loop: CASSLDRGQYGYTF. Here the CDR3 DNA reads TGTGCCAGCAGCTTGGACAGGGGCCAATATGGCTACACCTTT. This sequence joins TRBV7-2 and TRBJ2-3; 9 nucleotides agree with TRBD1. The CDR3 runs 14 residues. The germline V gene has CDR1 SGHTA and CDR2 FQGNSA.